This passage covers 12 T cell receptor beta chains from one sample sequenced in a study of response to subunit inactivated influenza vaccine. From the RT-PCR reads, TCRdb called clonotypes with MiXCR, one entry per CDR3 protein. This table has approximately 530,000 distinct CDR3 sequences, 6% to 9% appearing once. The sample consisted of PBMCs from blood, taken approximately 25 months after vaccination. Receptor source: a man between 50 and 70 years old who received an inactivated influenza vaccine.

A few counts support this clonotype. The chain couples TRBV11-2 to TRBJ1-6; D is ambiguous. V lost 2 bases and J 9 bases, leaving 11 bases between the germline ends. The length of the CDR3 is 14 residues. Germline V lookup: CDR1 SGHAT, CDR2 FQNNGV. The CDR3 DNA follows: TGTGCCAGCAGCTTATACAGTAACAGTTCACCCCTCCACTTT. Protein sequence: CASSLYSNSSPLHF.

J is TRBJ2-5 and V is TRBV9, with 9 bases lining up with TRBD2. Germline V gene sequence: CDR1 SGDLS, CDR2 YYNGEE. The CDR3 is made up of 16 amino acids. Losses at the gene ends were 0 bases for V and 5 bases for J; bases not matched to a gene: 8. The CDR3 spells CASSVAGSGGRETQYF. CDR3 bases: TGTGCCAGCAGCGTAGCGGGTAGCGGGGGAAGGGAGACCCAGTACTTC.

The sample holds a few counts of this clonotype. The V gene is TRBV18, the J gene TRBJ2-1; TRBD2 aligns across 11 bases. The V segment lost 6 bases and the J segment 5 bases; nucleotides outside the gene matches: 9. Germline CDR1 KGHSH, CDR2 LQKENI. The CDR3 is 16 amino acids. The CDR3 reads CASSPLALAGDNEQFF. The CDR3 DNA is TGTGCCAGCTCTCCCTTAGCACTAGCGGGGGACAATGAGCAGTTCTTC.

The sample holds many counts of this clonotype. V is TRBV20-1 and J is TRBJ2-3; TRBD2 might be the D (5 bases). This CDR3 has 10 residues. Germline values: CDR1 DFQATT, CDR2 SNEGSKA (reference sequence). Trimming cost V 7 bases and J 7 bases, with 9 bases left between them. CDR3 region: CSGLANTQYF. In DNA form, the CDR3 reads TGCAGTGGGCTAGCAAATACGCAGTATTTT.

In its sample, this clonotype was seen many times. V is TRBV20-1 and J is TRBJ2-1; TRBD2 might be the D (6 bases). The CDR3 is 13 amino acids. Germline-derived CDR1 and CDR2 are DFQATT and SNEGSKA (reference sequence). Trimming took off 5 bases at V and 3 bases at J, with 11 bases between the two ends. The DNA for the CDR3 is TGCAGTGCTGCGCGGGATAGCTACAATGAGCAGTTCTTC. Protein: CSAARDSYNEQFF.

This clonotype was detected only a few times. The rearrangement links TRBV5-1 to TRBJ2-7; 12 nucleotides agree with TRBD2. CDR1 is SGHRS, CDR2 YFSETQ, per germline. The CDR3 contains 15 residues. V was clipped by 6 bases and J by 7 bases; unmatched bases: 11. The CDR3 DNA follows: TGCGCCAGCATAATATTGGCTAGCGGGAGGGGGGAGCAGTACTTC. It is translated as CASIILASGRGEQYF.

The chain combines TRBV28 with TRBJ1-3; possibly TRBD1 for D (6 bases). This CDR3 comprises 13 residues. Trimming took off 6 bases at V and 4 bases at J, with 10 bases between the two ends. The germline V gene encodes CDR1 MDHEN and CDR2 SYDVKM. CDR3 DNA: TGTGCCAGCAGGCGACAGGCAGGAAACACCATATATTTT. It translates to CASRRQAGNTIYF.

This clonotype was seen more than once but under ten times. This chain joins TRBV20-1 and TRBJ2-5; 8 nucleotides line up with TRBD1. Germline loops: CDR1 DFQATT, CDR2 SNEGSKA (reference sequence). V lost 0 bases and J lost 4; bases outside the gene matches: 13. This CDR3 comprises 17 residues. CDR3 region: CSARDPSGQGKRETQYF. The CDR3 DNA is TGCAGTGCTAGAGATCCTTCAGGACAGGGAAAAAGAGAGACCCAGTACTTC.

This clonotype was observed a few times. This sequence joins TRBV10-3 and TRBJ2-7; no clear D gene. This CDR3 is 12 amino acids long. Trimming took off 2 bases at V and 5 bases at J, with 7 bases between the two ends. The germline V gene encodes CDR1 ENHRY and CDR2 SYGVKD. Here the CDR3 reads CAISEGRDEQYF. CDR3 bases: TGTGCCATCAGTGAGGGTAGGGACGAGCAGTACTTC.

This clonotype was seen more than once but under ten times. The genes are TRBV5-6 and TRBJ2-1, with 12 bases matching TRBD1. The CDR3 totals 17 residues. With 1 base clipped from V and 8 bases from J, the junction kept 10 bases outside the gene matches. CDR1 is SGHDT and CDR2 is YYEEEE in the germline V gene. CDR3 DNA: TGTGCCAGCAGCTTGTACCCGGGACAGGGGGCGGTCGATGAGCAGTTCTTC. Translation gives CASSLYPGQGAVDEQFF.

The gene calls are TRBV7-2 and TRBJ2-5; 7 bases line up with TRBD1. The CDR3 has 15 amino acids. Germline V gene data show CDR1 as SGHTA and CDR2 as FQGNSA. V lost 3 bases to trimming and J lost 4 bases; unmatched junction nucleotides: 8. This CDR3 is CASSLGQTGTETQYF. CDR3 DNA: TGTGCCAGCAGCTTGGGGCAGACAGGGACAGAGACCCAGTACTTC.

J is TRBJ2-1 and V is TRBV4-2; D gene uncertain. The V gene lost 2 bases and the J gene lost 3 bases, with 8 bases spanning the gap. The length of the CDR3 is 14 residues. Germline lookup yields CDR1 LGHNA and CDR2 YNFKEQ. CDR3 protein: CASSQISGYNEQFF. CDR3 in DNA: TGTGCCAGCAGCCAAATTTCTGGCTACAATGAGCAGTTCTTC.